This T cell receptor beta chain appears in the sequencing data of a study of shared clonotypes between healthy human individuals. Broader study findings: Tissues were not sampled, only blood, and their repertoires likely differ.

Data came from immunoSEQ multiplex PCR; TCRdb stores just in-frame clones and leaves some out. The repertoire holds roughly 500,000 clones, with 79% as singletons. As to this clone: Its target is not known.

The CDR3 has 14 amino acids. CDR1 and CDR2 from the germline V gene are MNHNY and SVGAGI (reference sequence). V lost 2 bases and J lost 5; bases outside the gene matches: 3. This clonotype was sampled from a woman aged 40 to 50 in good health. Some clones in this sample may be carry-over from other donors' samples. Sample: PBMCs. This chain joins TRBV6-6 and TRBJ2-1; 7 bases agree with TRBD2. In DNA form, the CDR3 reads TGTGCCAGCAGTTACCTGCGGGAGAACAATGAGCAGTTCTTC. It is translated as CASSYLRENNEQFF.